Only a few counts were recorded for the clone carrying this T cell receptor (beta chain). What it recognizes is unknown. This CDR3 has 15 amino acids. Trimming took 2 bases from V and 5 from J; bases not matched to a gene: 3. Germline V lookup: CDR1 LNHDA, CDR2 SQIVND (reference sequence). Treatment here: approximately nine-day PBMC culture with coronavirus spike peptide pools or control peptides (ViraFEST assay). The collection of CD4+ T cells from the unexposed donor took place before the COVID-19 pandemic (2011-2018). Negative selection yielded CD4+ T cells from day-10 cultures. The sample originates from a study of vaccination and CD4 T cells after COVID-19. Study information: Post-vaccine specimens were obtained a median around 79 days after dose two (range 14 to 241).

The study sequenced cultured CD4+ T cell DNA using the Oncomine TCR Beta short-read assay. TCRdb re-derived calls from the PCR reads in MiXCR, one entry per CDR3 protein. The repertoire holds thousands of distinct CDR3 sequences, approximately 40% seen once, with around 21% in the top ten. The specimen sequenced was CD4+ T cells from blood, cultured in vitro. The sequence was obtained from a human donor in good health. This chain connects TRBV19 to TRBJ2-3; 11 nucleotides agree with TRBD2. CDR3 coding DNA: TGTGCCAGTAGTATACTAGCGGGGGGCCAAGATACGCAGTATTTT. It encodes CASSILAGGQDTQYF.